These 24 T cell receptor beta chains were sequenced from one sample in a study of blood T cell repertoires in COVID-19. The repertoire was sequenced with immunoSEQ multiplex PCR; TCRdb's copy has only in-frame clones and lacks some. Of about 98,000 clones listed, more than 70% are singletons. Sequences were obtained from peripheral blood. These TCRs come from a man aged 65 to 79 with acute or convalescent COVID-19.

The chain links TRBV7-9 to TRBJ2-3; D is undetermined. Germline V gene lookup returns CDR1 SEHNR and CDR2 FQNEAQ (reference sequence). CDR3 length equals 13 residues. V was cut by 6 bases and J by 1 base, with 8 bases left in between. CDR3 residues: CASSQERTDTQYF. CDR3 DNA sequence: TGTGCCAGCAGTCAGGAACGCACAGATACGCAGTATTTT.

V usage is TRBV6-5 and J usage is TRBJ2-7; weak D call: TRBD2 (6 bases). V was clipped by 6 bases and J by 3 bases, with 18 bases between them. CDR3 length: 15 amino acids. CDR1 is MNHEY and CDR2 is SVGAGI in the germline V gene. In DNA form, the CDR3 reads TGTGCCAGCAGGCGGGACGGGGTTATGGTCTACGAGCAGTACTTC. This codes for CASRRDGVMVYEQYF.

This chain uses TRBV19 with TRBJ1-5; D unclear. The V end was cut by 7 bases, the J end by 3 bases, with 19 bases between. Germline assignment: CDR1 LNHDA and CDR2 SQIVND (reference sequence). CDR3 size: 16 residues. The DNA for the CDR3 is TGTGCCAGTACCGGTGGACTGCTCGGGTTCAATCAGCCCCAGCATTTT. Translating gives CASTGGLLGFNQPQHF.

The chain has TRBV5-8 and TRBJ1-4, with 9 bases fitting TRBD1. This CDR3 comprises 17 residues. J lost 0 bases, V lost 4 bases, and 7 bases had no gene match. Germline CDR1 SGHTS, CDR2 YDEGEE. CDR3 sequence: CASSRGQGVATNEKLFF. As DNA, the CDR3 is TGTGCCAGCAGCCGGGGACAGGGAGTTGCAACTAATGAAAAACTGTTTTTT.

The V call is TRBV28, the J call TRBJ2-7, with D possibly TRBD1 on 6 matching bases. Trimming removed 6 bases at V and 2 bases at J, with 17 bases between. In germline, CDR1 is MDHEN, CDR2 SYDVKM. This CDR3 region has 15 residues. CDR3 in amino acids: CASSRGGSPTYEQYF. CDR3 DNA: TGTGCCAGCAGCCGTGGGGGCAGCCCAACCTACGAGCAGTACTTC.

The gene calls are TRBV19 and TRBJ2-3, with 11 bases lining up with TRBD2. The CDR3 spans 17 residues. Per germline, CDR1 LNHDA and CDR2 SQIVND (reference sequence). J lost 6 bases, V lost 1 base, and 9 bases had no gene match. The CDR3 DNA is TGTGCCAGTAGTATAGGTAGATTGGCTAGCGGGAGGGATACGCAGTATTTT. Translation: CASSIGRLASGRDTQYF.

The rearrangement links TRBV15 to TRBJ2-2; D might be TRBD1 (5 bases). The CDR3 covers 15 residues. V shed 4 bases and J shed 4 bases, with 13 bases lying between them. Germline CDR1 and CDR2: LNHNV and YYDKDF (reference sequence). As DNA, the CDR3 is TGTGCCACCAGCAAGGCGGAAGGGGCCACCGGGGAGCTGTTTTTT. Protein product: CATSKAEGATGELFF.

J is TRBJ2-7 and V is TRBV11-3; 9 bases agree with TRBD1. V lost 3 bases, J lost 2 bases, and 8 bases stayed unmatched. The CDR3 totals 16 residues. CDR1 is SGHNT and CDR2 is YENEEA in the germline V gene. The CDR3 protein is CASSLGPDRGTYEQYF. The DNA of the CDR3 is TGTGCCAGCAGCTTGGGCCCGGACAGGGGTACCTACGAGCAGTACTTC.

This clone was seen more than once but under ten times. The chain links TRBV11-3 to TRBJ2-1, with D tentatively TRBD2 (6 bases). V was pared by 4 bases and J by 9 bases, with 19 bases between. This CDR3 is 15 amino acids long. CDR1 and CDR2 from the germline V gene are SGHNT and YENEEA. The DNA of the CDR3 is TGTGCCAGCAGCTATAGCGGAAACCAGAACGGTGAGCAGTTCTTC. This encodes CASSYSGNQNGEQFF.

The rearrangement joins TRBV28 to TRBJ2-4; D possibly corresponds to TRBD1 (6 bases). In germline, CDR1 is MDHEN, CDR2 SYDVKM. V lost 10 bases, J lost 0 bases, and 16 bases lay in between. CDR3 length: 15 amino acids. The CDR3 is CATLPRGVAKNIQYF. Here the CDR3 DNA reads TGTGCCACTCTCCCCAGGGGCGTAGCCAAAAACATTCAGTACTTC.

The chain links TRBV2 to TRBJ2-3; 12 bases are a match to TRBD2. Per the germline V gene, CDR1 is SNHLY and CDR2 is FYNNEI. The CDR3 covers 15 residues. J gave up 3 bases and V 11 bases, and 9 bases lay outside the gene matches. This chain's CDR3 is CADGLAGSLTDTQYF. Written as DNA, the CDR3 is TGTGCCGACGGACTAGCGGGAAGTTTAACAGATACGCAGTATTTT.

The chain links TRBV5-6 to TRBJ2-1, with TRBD1 identical over 7 bases. Germline CDR1 is SGHDT and CDR2 is YYEEEE. The CDR3 loop spans 16 amino acids. J lost 7 bases, V lost 4 bases, and 14 bases had no gene match. The CDR3 nucleotides read TGTGCCAGCAGCATTCGACAGGGTACGGGGTGGAATGAGCAGTTCTTC. Protein product: CASSIRQGTGWNEQFF.

CDR3 amino acids: CASSPGQGSSYEQYF. In DNA, the CDR3 is TGTGCCAGCAGCCCTGGACAGGGGAGCTCCTACGAGCAGTACTTC. V gene TRBV5-5 combines with J gene TRBJ2-7, with TRBD1 matching over 9 bases. V lost 4 bases, J lost 0 bases, and 5 bases stayed unmatched. Germline-derived CDR1 and CDR2 are SGHKS and YYEKEE (reference sequence). The CDR3 runs to 15 residues.

J is TRBJ2-1 and V is TRBV27; possibly TRBD2 for D (6 bases). Trimming left V 7 bases short and J 8 bases short, with 27 bases between. The CDR3 length is 17 residues. CDR1 and CDR2 from the germline V gene are MNHEY and SMNVEV (reference sequence). The CDR3 region has the DNA TGTGCCAGCACCCTACTGGGCGGGGCAGGCTCCCTCGATGAGCAGTTCTTC. Its translation is CASTLLGGAGSLDEQFF.

Turning to this clone: Other DNA sequences in this sample translate to the same CDR3. This sequence joins TRBV24-1 and TRBJ2-7; tentative D call: TRBD2 (5 bases). V lost 2 bases and J 4 bases, leaving 11 bases between the germline ends. The CDR3 runs to 14 residues. Germline V lookup: CDR1 KGHDR, CDR2 SFDVKD. The CDR3 DNA reads as TGTGCCACCAGTGATTCCCGGACTGGATACGAGCAGTACTTC. Its translation: CATSDSRTGYEQYF.

The genes are TRBV11-3 and TRBJ2-3, with 7 bases fitting TRBD2. J was trimmed by 8 bases and V by 4 bases; bases with no gene match: 12. The germline gives CDR1 SGHNT, CDR2 YENEEA. The CDR3 consists of 15 residues. In nucleotides, the CDR3 is TGTGCCAGCAGCTCAATGGCGGGAGAGGGCGGTACGCAGTATTTT. Its protein product is CASSSMAGEGGTQYF.

The chain links TRBV14 to TRBJ1-2, with D perhaps TRBD1 (5 bases). CDR3 size: 17 residues. Germline CDR1 reads SGHDN; CDR2 reads FVKESK. Trimming stripped 0 bases from V and 8 bases from J, with 22 bases between. The CDR3, as DNA: TGTGCCAGCAGCCAAGATCCGTCGGGACTGCAAGATGGGGGCTACACCTTC. This gives the protein CASSQDPSGLQDGGYTF.

DNA of the CDR3: TGTGCCAGTAGTATGGAGGGGCAGAATTCACCCCTCCACTTT. Its protein is CASSMEGQNSPLHF. The chain links TRBV19 to TRBJ1-6; possibly TRBD1 for D (5 bases). Trimming stripped 3 bases from V and 7 bases from J, with 10 bases between. The CDR3 length is 14 residues. Germline V gives CDR1 LNHDA, CDR2 SQIVND (reference sequence).

The V gene is TRBV19, the J gene TRBJ2-3, with TRBD1 identical over 9 bases. The CDR3 runs 14 residues. Trimming at V came to 9 bases and at J to 3 bases, leaving 7 bases not matched to a gene. The germline gives CDR1 LNHDA, CDR2 SQIVND (reference sequence). CDR3 DNA sequence: TGTGCCAGCCAACAGGGGGCTGGGACAGATACGCAGTATTTT. Protein product: CASQQGAGTDTQYF.

This clone was detected only once. The chain couples TRBV6-6 to TRBJ2-3, with D maybe TRBD1 (6 bases). V was pared by 3 bases and J by 6 bases, with 10 bases between. This CDR3 region has 13 residues. The germline V gene has CDR1 MNHNY and CDR2 SVGAGI (reference sequence). CDR3: CASSYSQGDTQYF. The CDR3 DNA reads TGTGCCAGCAGTTATTCTCAGGGGGATACGCAGTATTTT.

The J gene is TRBJ2-7, the V gene TRBV3-1 (or the pseudogene TRBV3-2); tentatively, D is TRBD1 (6 bases). This CDR3 spans 13 amino acids. V shed 5 bases and J shed 6 bases, with 14 bases lying between them. CDR1 LGHDT and CDR2 YNNKEL come from the germline V gene (reference sequence). The CDR3 DNA is TGTGCCAGCAGCTGGACAGTAACAGCCGAGCAGTACTTC. This encodes CASSWTVTAEQYF.

In this sample, this clone turned up a few times. The genes are TRBV5-1 and TRBJ1-4, with 7 positions matching TRBD1. Looked up from germline, CDR1 is SGHRS and CDR2 is YFSETQ. The CDR3 runs to 15 residues. V lost 0 bases to trimming and J lost 10 bases; unmatched junction nucleotides: 9. The CDR3 nucleotides are TGCGCCAGCAGCTTGGGGCAGGGGGATGTGGGAAAACTGTTTTTT. Protein product: CASSLGQGDVGKLFF.

In DNA form, the CDR3 reads TGTGCCACTCGGAGTGAAGACTCTGGAAACACCATATATTTT. This gives the protein CATRSEDSGNTIYF. This chain uses TRBV19 with TRBJ1-3; no clear D. Per germline, CDR1 LNHDA and CDR2 SQIVND (reference sequence). CDR3 size: 14 residues. Trimming removed 10 bases from V and 0 bases from J, with 13 bases in between.

The V gene is TRBV19, the J gene TRBJ2-7, with 10 bases lining up with TRBD1. V lost 5 bases to trimming and J lost 5 bases; unmatched junction nucleotides: 3. From germline, CDR1 is LNHDA and CDR2 SQIVND (reference sequence). The CDR3 runs 13 residues. The CDR3: CASSPGTGDEQYF. The DNA of the CDR3 is TGTGCCAGTAGTCCCGGGACAGGGGACGAGCAGTACTTC.